The 3 T cell receptor beta chains reported below all come from one sample, sequenced in a study of shared clonotypes between healthy human individuals. Produced via immunoSEQ multiplex PCR; TCRdb's table is partial and in-frame only. The data show some 2.1 million clones, over 85% seen once. Naive CD8 isolation took CD45RO-negative cells positively selected for CCR7 and excluded terminally differentiated effector memory CD45RA+ cells. Input material: naive CD8+ T cells sorted from blood. The receptor source for this set is a man younger than 30 in good health.

The rearrangement uses TRBV29-1 and TRBJ2-1; 13 bases match TRBD2. The trim removed 6 bases at V and 3 bases at J, leaving 14 bases unmatched. Germline V gene data show CDR1 as SQVTM and CDR2 as ANQGSEA. This CDR3 region has 18 residues. The CDR3 coding sequence is TGCAGCGTCTCGGGACGGACTAGCGGGAGCCCTGACTACAATGAGCAGTTCTTC. It codes for CSVSGRTSGSPDYNEQFF.

The chain uses TRBV30 and TRBJ1-6; 8 bases line up with TRBD1. Germline trimming cut 4 bases from V and 15 bases from J; bases unmatched to any gene: 5. The CDR3 length is 11 residues. CDR1 and CDR2 from the germline V gene are GTSNPN and SVGIG (reference sequence). The CDR3 nucleotides are TGTGCCTGGACCAAGGACAGGGACCTCCACTTT. This codes for CAWTKDRDLHF.

The rearrangement links TRBV28 to TRBJ2-7; D not certain. There are 12 residues in the CDR3. Trimming cost V 8 bases and J 2 bases, with 10 bases left between them. Germline assignment: CDR1 MDHEN and CDR2 SYDVKM. The CDR3 is CASSQPTYEQYF. CDR3 DNA sequence: TGTGCCAGCTCTCAACCGACCTACGAGCAGTACTTC.